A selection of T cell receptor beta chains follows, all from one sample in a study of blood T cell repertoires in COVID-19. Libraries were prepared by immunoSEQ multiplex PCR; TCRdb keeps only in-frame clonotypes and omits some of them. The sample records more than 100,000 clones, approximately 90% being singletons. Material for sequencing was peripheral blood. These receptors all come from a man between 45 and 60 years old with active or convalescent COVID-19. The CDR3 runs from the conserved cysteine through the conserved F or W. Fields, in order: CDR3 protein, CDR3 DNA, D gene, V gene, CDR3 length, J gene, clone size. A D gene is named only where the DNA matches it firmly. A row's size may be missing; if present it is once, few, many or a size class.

CDR3 protein: CASSESSGGLGEQYF
CDR3 DNA: TGCGCCAGCAGTGAGTCGAGTGGGGGACTCGGCGAGCAGTACTTC
D gene: -
V gene: TRBV10-2
CDR3 length: 15
J gene: TRBJ2-7
clone size: few

CDR3 protein: CASSSGLAASTDTQYF
CDR3 DNA: TGTGCCAGCAGCTCCGGACTAGCAGCTAGCACAGATACGCAGTATTTT
D gene: TRBD2
V gene: TRBV11-3
CDR3 length: 16
J gene: TRBJ2-3
clone size: -

CDR3 protein: CASSEGAPANYGYTF
CDR3 DNA: TGTGCCAGCAGTGAGGGGGCTCCGGCTAACTATGGCTACACCTTC
D gene: TRBD1
V gene: TRBV27
CDR3 length: 15
J gene: TRBJ1-2
clone size: -

CDR3 protein: CASSLWGDSTDTQYF
CDR3 DNA: TGTGCCAGCAGCTTATGGGGGGACAGCACAGATACGCAGTATTTT
D gene: -
V gene: TRBV7-7
CDR3 length: 15
J gene: TRBJ2-3
clone size: -

CDR3 protein: CATSTQSGGETQYF
CDR3 DNA: TGTGCCACCAGCACCCAAAGCGGGGGAGAGACCCAGTACTTC
D gene: TRBD2
V gene: TRBV15
CDR3 length: 14
J gene: TRBJ2-5
clone size: -

CDR3 protein: CASSQAIGDNYGYTF
CDR3 DNA: TGTGCCAGCAGCCAAGCGATAGGGGATAACTATGGCTACACCTTC
D gene: -
V gene: TRBV3-1/TRBV3-2
CDR3 length: 15
J gene: TRBJ1-2
clone size: -

CDR3 protein: CASSIAQANQPQHF
CDR3 DNA: TGTGCCAGTAGTATAGCACAGGCCAATCAGCCCCAGCATTTT
D gene: -
V gene: TRBV19
CDR3 length: 14
J gene: TRBJ1-5
clone size: -

CDR3 protein: CASSGQGAGNTIYF
CDR3 DNA: TGTGCCAGCAGTGGGCAGGGCGCCGGAAACACCATATATTTT
D gene: -
V gene: TRBV2
CDR3 length: 14
J gene: TRBJ1-3
clone size: -

CDR3 protein: CASSPAGNTGELFF
CDR3 DNA: TGTGCCAGCTCACCAGCAGGGAACACCGGGGAGCTGTTTTTT
D gene: -
V gene: TRBV18
CDR3 length: 14
J gene: TRBJ2-2
clone size: few

CDR3 protein: CAWSDTYEQYF
CDR3 DNA: TGTGCCTGGAGTGACACCTACGAGCAGTACTTC
D gene: -
V gene: TRBV30
CDR3 length: 11
J gene: TRBJ2-7
clone size: -

CDR3 protein: CASSLSGGASYNEQFF
CDR3 DNA: TGTGCCAGCAGCTTAAGCGGGGGAGCTTCCTACAATGAGCAGTTCTTC
D gene: TRBD2
V gene: TRBV7-2
CDR3 length: 16
J gene: TRBJ2-1
clone size: once

CDR3 protein: CAAATGDSGNTIYF
CDR3 DNA: TGTGCCGCTGCAACAGGTGACTCTGGAAACACCATATATTTT
D gene: -
V gene: TRBV6-4
CDR3 length: 14
J gene: TRBJ1-3
clone size: -

CDR3 protein: CASSPQGNGSPLHF
CDR3 DNA: TGTGCCAGCAGCCCACAGGGAAATGGTTCACCCCTCCACTTT
D gene: -
V gene: TRBV7-9
CDR3 length: 14
J gene: TRBJ1-6
clone size: -

CDR3 protein: CASSESAGVSTDTQYF
CDR3 DNA: TGCGCCAGCAGTGAGTCAGCGGGGGTTAGCACAGATACGCAGTATTTT
D gene: TRBD2
V gene: TRBV10-2
CDR3 length: 16
J gene: TRBJ2-3
clone size: -

CDR3 protein: CASSQIGTANTGELFF
CDR3 DNA: TGTGCCAGCAGTCAAATCGGGACAGCTAACACCGGGGAGCTGTTTTTT
D gene: TRBD1
V gene: TRBV28
CDR3 length: 16
J gene: TRBJ2-2
clone size: -

CDR3 protein: CASSPGIRNTIYF
CDR3 DNA: TGCGCCAGCAGCCCAGGTATCCGAAACACCATATATTTT
D gene: -
V gene: TRBV4-1
CDR3 length: 13
J gene: TRBJ1-3
clone size: -

CDR3 protein: CASSEGLGGQETQYF
CDR3 DNA: TGCGCCAGCAGCGAGGGACTAGGCGGACAAGAGACCCAGTACTTC
D gene: TRBD2
V gene: TRBV5-1
CDR3 length: 15
J gene: TRBJ2-5
clone size: -

CDR3 protein: CASSPSYDSNYGYTF
CDR3 DNA: TGTGCCAGCAGTCCTTCCTACGACAGCAACTATGGCTACACCTTC
D gene: -
V gene: TRBV6-5
CDR3 length: 15
J gene: TRBJ1-2
clone size: -

CDR3 protein: CASSYQGQGTEKLFF
CDR3 DNA: TGTGCCAGCAGTTACCAGGGACAGGGAACTGAAAAACTGTTTTTT
D gene: TRBD1
V gene: TRBV6-2/TRBV6-3
CDR3 length: 15
J gene: TRBJ1-4
clone size: -

CDR3 protein: CAWSPYYKTGGSTEAFF
CDR3 DNA: TGTGCCTGGAGCCCCTACTACAAGACAGGGGGAAGCACTGAAGCTTTCTTT
D gene: TRBD1
V gene: TRBV30
CDR3 length: 17
J gene: TRBJ1-1
clone size: -

CDR3 protein: CASSYGPGKSNEQFF
CDR3 DNA: TGTGCCAGCAGCTACGGTCCGGGAAAGAGCAATGAGCAGTTCTTC
D gene: -
V gene: TRBV13
CDR3 length: 15
J gene: TRBJ2-1
clone size: -

CDR3 protein: CATSRERGTGSEQYF
CDR3 DNA: TGTGCCACCAGCAGAGAGCGAGGGACAGGGAGCGAGCAGTACTTC
D gene: TRBD1
V gene: TRBV15
CDR3 length: 15
J gene: TRBJ2-7
clone size: few

CDR3 protein: CAITDRADSPLHF
CDR3 DNA: TGTGCCATCACGGACAGGGCAGATTCACCCCTCCACTTT
D gene: TRBD1
V gene: TRBV10-3
CDR3 length: 13
J gene: TRBJ1-6
clone size: -

CDR3 protein: CASSNRDEQYF
CDR3 DNA: TGTGCCAGCAGTAACAGGGACGAGCAGTACTTC
D gene: -
V gene: TRBV6-5
CDR3 length: 11
J gene: TRBJ2-7
clone size: -

CDR3 protein: CSVGREAEKLFF
CDR3 DNA: TGCAGCGTTGGACGGGAAGCAGAAAAACTGTTTTTT
D gene: -
V gene: TRBV29-1
CDR3 length: 12
J gene: TRBJ1-4
clone size: -

CDR3 protein: CASSLGIQGTDTQYF
CDR3 DNA: TGCGCCAGCAGCTTAGGTATCCAGGGCACAGATACGCAGTATTTT
D gene: -
V gene: TRBV5-1
CDR3 length: 15
J gene: TRBJ2-3
clone size: -

CDR3 protein: CASSSTDYGFGNEQFF
CDR3 DNA: TGTGCCAGCAGTTCTACCGACTACGGGTTTGGCAATGAGCAGTTCTTC
D gene: -
V gene: TRBV6-5
CDR3 length: 16
J gene: TRBJ2-1
clone size: -

CDR3 protein: CASSPPGLVPYEQYF
CDR3 DNA: TGTGCCAGCAGCCCCCCGGGACTAGTACCCTACGAGCAGTACTTC
D gene: TRBD2
V gene: TRBV5-4
CDR3 length: 15
J gene: TRBJ2-7
clone size: -

CDR3 protein: CASSQEGSSGGALDTQYF
CDR3 DNA: TGCGCCAGCAGCCAAGAAGGTTCCAGCGGGGGGGCCTTGGATACGCAGTATTTT
D gene: TRBD2
V gene: TRBV4-1
CDR3 length: 18
J gene: TRBJ2-3
clone size: -

CDR3 protein: CASSELYGYTF
CDR3 DNA: TGTGCCAGCAGTGAACTCTATGGCTACACCTTC
D gene: -
V gene: TRBV2
CDR3 length: 11
J gene: TRBJ1-2
clone size: -

CDR3 protein: CASSLSAGGTNGYTF
CDR3 DNA: TGTGCCAGCAGTTTATCGGCAGGGGGCACCAATGGCTACACCTTC
D gene: TRBD1
V gene: TRBV27
CDR3 length: 15
J gene: TRBJ1-2
clone size: -

CDR3 protein: CASSPDSARSTDTQYF
CDR3 DNA: TGTGCCAGCAGTCCTGACAGCGCCAGAAGCACAGATACGCAGTATTTT
D gene: -
V gene: TRBV28
CDR3 length: 16
J gene: TRBJ2-3
clone size: -

CDR3 protein: CASGLFRTVLSYNEQFF
CDR3 DNA: TGTGCTAGTGGTTTATTCCGGACAGTCCTGTCCTACAATGAGCAGTTCTTC
D gene: -
V gene: TRBV12-5
CDR3 length: 17
J gene: TRBJ2-1
clone size: few

CDR3 protein: CASSLGRGPSNQPQHF
CDR3 DNA: TGTGCCAGCAGTTTAGGCAGGGGTCCTAGCAATCAGCCCCAGCATTTT
D gene: -
V gene: TRBV28
CDR3 length: 16
J gene: TRBJ1-5
clone size: once

CDR3 protein: CAISESGRDPNEQFF
CDR3 DNA: TGTGCCATCAGTGAGTCAGGGCGGGACCCCAATGAGCAGTTCTTC
D gene: -
V gene: TRBV10-3
CDR3 length: 15
J gene: TRBJ2-1
clone size: -

CDR3 protein: CASSQLGRGLDYGYTF
CDR3 DNA: TGCGCCAGCAGCCAGTTGGGCAGGGGGCTTGACTATGGCTACACCTTC
D gene: TRBD1
V gene: TRBV4-3
CDR3 length: 16
J gene: TRBJ1-2
clone size: -

CDR3 protein: CASSLILAGGTSYEQYF
CDR3 DNA: TGTGCCAGCAGCTTGATACTAGCGGGGGGCACATCCTACGAGCAGTACTTC
D gene: TRBD2
V gene: TRBV7-2
CDR3 length: 17
J gene: TRBJ2-7
clone size: -

CDR3 protein: CASSLLTSGGAGDTQYF
CDR3 DNA: TGTGCCAGCAGCCTATTGACTAGCGGGGGGGCCGGAGATACGCAGTATTTT
D gene: TRBD2
V gene: TRBV3-1/TRBV3-2
CDR3 length: 17
J gene: TRBJ2-3
clone size: -

CDR3 protein: CAWSESTGELFF
CDR3 DNA: TGTGCCTGGAGTGAGAGCACCGGGGAGCTGTTTTTT
D gene: -
V gene: TRBV30
CDR3 length: 12
J gene: TRBJ2-2
clone size: -

CDR3 protein: CATRGSGLAGGVYNEQFF
CDR3 DNA: TGTGCCACCCGAGGGTCAGGTCTAGCGGGAGGGGTCTACAATGAGCAGTTCTTC
D gene: TRBD2
V gene: TRBV24-1
CDR3 length: 18
J gene: TRBJ2-1
clone size: -

CDR3 protein: CASSRTSGPYEQYF
CDR3 DNA: TGTGCCAGCAGCCGTACTAGCGGCCCCTACGAGCAGTACTTC
D gene: TRBD2
V gene: TRBV4-2
CDR3 length: 14
J gene: TRBJ2-7
clone size: once

CDR3 protein: CASINTQQDQPQHF
CDR3 DNA: TGTGCCAGCATCAACACCCAACAGGATCAGCCCCAGCATTTT
D gene: -
V gene: TRBV21-1
CDR3 length: 14
J gene: TRBJ1-5
clone size: -

CDR3 protein: CASSQGRTGYNEQFF
CDR3 DNA: TGTGCCAGCAGCCAAGGACGGACAGGCTACAATGAGCAGTTCTTC
D gene: TRBD1
V gene: TRBV3-1/TRBV3-2
CDR3 length: 15
J gene: TRBJ2-1
clone size: few

CDR3 protein: CATRSKGLAGGGETQYF
CDR3 DNA: TGTGCCACCAGAAGTAAGGGACTAGCGGGAGGAGGGGAGACCCAGTACTTC
D gene: TRBD2
V gene: TRBV24-1
CDR3 length: 17
J gene: TRBJ2-5
clone size: -

CDR3 protein: CASSPTGPSPLHF
CDR3 DNA: TGTGCCAGCAGTCCGACAGGTCCCTCACCCCTCCACTTT
D gene: -
V gene: TRBV27
CDR3 length: 13
J gene: TRBJ1-6
clone size: -

CDR3 protein: CASSVTGLNPGSPLHF
CDR3 DNA: TGTGCCAGCAGCGTGACAGGGCTCAACCCTGGGTCACCCCTCCACTTT
D gene: TRBD1
V gene: TRBV9
CDR3 length: 16
J gene: TRBJ1-6
clone size: once

CDR3 protein: CAISESGEAFF
CDR3 DNA: TGTGCCATCAGTGAGAGCGGTGAAGCTTTCTTT
D gene: -
V gene: TRBV10-3
CDR3 length: 11
J gene: TRBJ1-1
clone size: few

CDR3 protein: CASSEGQGGNTIYF
CDR3 DNA: TGTGCCAGCAGTGAGGGACAGGGAGGGAACACCATATATTTT
D gene: TRBD1
V gene: TRBV6-1
CDR3 length: 14
J gene: TRBJ1-3
clone size: -